This is a list of T cell receptor beta chains from one sample in a study of human T cells and chemical hapten exposure. TCRdb independently ran MiXCR on the RACE reads; one entry per CDR3 protein. The sample lists over 85,000 distinct CDR3 sequences, 9.3% occurring once. The sequencing here drew on whole blood, taken in connection with sensitization to the hapten diphenylcyclopropenone (DPC). Receptor source: a woman aged 40 to 50 with alopecia areata. Some clones in this sample may be carry-over from other donors' samples. CDR3s include the opening cysteine and the closing phenylalanine or tryptophan. The D gene is left open where the match is weak. A clone size is listed for some rows: how often the clone was seen (once, few, many), or a class if it is expanded.

cdr3_nt: TGTGCCAGCAGCCAAGATGATGGGACGGCTTCCTACGAGCAGTACTTC
cdr3_aa: CASSQDDGTASYEQYF
d_call: -
j_call: TRBJ2-7
clone_size: many
v_call: TRBV4-2

cdr3_nt: TGTGCCAGCAGCTTGGTCCGGGGCACCCCTCAAGAGACCCAGTACTTC
cdr3_aa: CASSLVRGTPQETQYF
d_call: -
j_call: TRBJ2-5
clone_size: few
v_call: TRBV5-4

cdr3_nt: TGTGCCAGCAAAGGCGGACAGGCTAGCTCCTACGAGCAGTACTTC
cdr3_aa: CASKGGQASSYEQYF
d_call: TRBD1
j_call: TRBJ2-7
clone_size: many
v_call: TRBV28

cdr3_nt: TGTACCACCAGCAGAGATCGCCCAGATACGCAGTATTTT
cdr3_aa: CTTSRDRPDTQYF
d_call: -
j_call: TRBJ2-3
clone_size: -
v_call: TRBV15

cdr3_nt: TGTGCCAGCTCACGACAGGGGAGCAATCCCGGGGATACGCAGTATTTT
cdr3_aa: CASSRQGSNPGDTQYF
d_call: TRBD1
j_call: TRBJ2-3
clone_size: few
v_call: TRBV18

cdr3_nt: TGTGCCAGCAGCTCGAACGGCCTAGGAGGGGATCAGCCCCAGCATTTT
cdr3_aa: CASSSNGLGGDQPQHF
d_call: -
j_call: TRBJ1-5
clone_size: -
v_call: TRBV7-9

cdr3_nt: TGTGCCAGCTCACCCCTCCCCGCTAGCGGGAGGCACACAGATACGCAGTATTTT
cdr3_aa: CASSPLPASGRHTDTQYF
d_call: TRBD2
j_call: TRBJ2-3
clone_size: -
v_call: TRBV18

cdr3_nt: TGTGCCAGCAGCTTCGGGACTAGCGGGGCCGGGTACGAGCAGTACTTC
cdr3_aa: CASSFGTSGAGYEQYF
d_call: TRBD2
j_call: TRBJ2-7
clone_size: few
v_call: TRBV7-9

cdr3_nt: TGTGCCAGCAGCTCAAGCAAAGTCGAGCAGTACTTC
cdr3_aa: CASSSSKVEQYF
d_call: -
j_call: TRBJ2-7
clone_size: -
v_call: TRBV7-6

cdr3_nt: TGTGCCATCAGTGAGTGGGGGCGGGAAGCGGGCAATGAGCAGTTCTTC
cdr3_aa: CAISEWGREAGNEQFF
d_call: -
j_call: TRBJ2-1
clone_size: many
v_call: TRBV10-3

cdr3_nt: TGCGCCAGCAGCTTGGAGGCCCAGAGGACTAATGAAAAACTGTTTTTT
cdr3_aa: CASSLEAQRTNEKLFF
d_call: -
j_call: TRBJ1-4
clone_size: -
v_call: TRBV5-1

cdr3_nt: TGTGCCAGCAAGGAGGGGGACAGGCCTAATGAAAAACTGTTTTTT
cdr3_aa: CASKEGDRPNEKLFF
d_call: TRBD1
j_call: TRBJ1-4
clone_size: -
v_call: TRBV27

cdr3_nt: TGTGCCACCAGTGATTCCGGGACTAGCGGCCGGTACAATGAGCAGTTCTTC
cdr3_aa: CATSDSGTSGRYNEQFF
d_call: TRBD2
j_call: TRBJ2-1
clone_size: -
v_call: TRBV24-1

cdr3_nt: TGTGCCAGCAGGGAGGGACAGGGGGAGAGCTACACCTTC
cdr3_aa: CASREGQGESYTF
d_call: TRBD1
j_call: TRBJ1-2
clone_size: many
v_call: TRBV2

cdr3_nt: TGTGCCAGCAGTACCGCAGAGAACACTGAAGCTTTCTTT
cdr3_aa: CASSTAENTEAFF
d_call: -
j_call: TRBJ1-1
clone_size: few
v_call: TRBV12-3/TRBV12-4

cdr3_nt: TGTGCCAGCAGCCCGGGGGACAGCCCTAATGAAAAACTGTTTTTT
cdr3_aa: CASSPGDSPNEKLFF
d_call: TRBD1
j_call: TRBJ1-4
clone_size: -
v_call: TRBV7-2

cdr3_nt: TGTGCCAGCTCACTGCGGGACAGGGATCAGCCCCAGCATTTT
cdr3_aa: CASSLRDRDQPQHF
d_call: TRBD1
j_call: TRBJ1-5
clone_size: few
v_call: TRBV18

cdr3_nt: TGTGCCACCAGTGACACGGACAGGGACACAGATACGCAGTATTTT
cdr3_aa: CATSDTDRDTDTQYF
d_call: TRBD1
j_call: TRBJ2-3
clone_size: many
v_call: TRBV24-1

cdr3_nt: TGTGCCAGTAGTATGGGAGCCTACGAGCAGTACTTC
cdr3_aa: CASSMGAYEQYF
d_call: -
j_call: TRBJ2-7
clone_size: many
v_call: TRBV19

cdr3_nt: TGTGCCATCACACCCGGGGCCCGCACAGATACGCAGTATTTT
cdr3_aa: CAITPGARTDTQYF
d_call: -
j_call: TRBJ2-3
clone_size: -
v_call: TRBV10-3

cdr3_nt: TGTGCCAGCAGTTTAGAAGGGGGCAAGGGTGGCTACACCTTC
cdr3_aa: CASSLEGGKGGYTF
d_call: TRBD1
j_call: TRBJ1-2
clone_size: few
v_call: TRBV27

cdr3_nt: TGCAGTGCTACGGCGGTGGGGTCAGGAGAAGCTTTCTTT
cdr3_aa: CSATAVGSGEAFF
d_call: -
j_call: TRBJ1-1
clone_size: -
v_call: TRBV20-1

cdr3_nt: TGTGCCAGCAGTTACTCGGGGGGTTCCTATGGCTACACCTTC
cdr3_aa: CASSYSGGSYGYTF
d_call: -
j_call: TRBJ1-2
clone_size: -
v_call: TRBV6-5

cdr3_nt: TGTGCCAGCAGCCAAGTCTTGACAGGGAAAGGGGCCGGGGAGCTGTTTTTT
cdr3_aa: CASSQVLTGKGAGELFF
d_call: TRBD1
j_call: TRBJ2-2
clone_size: -
v_call: TRBV3-1

cdr3_nt: TGTGCCAGCAGCTTAATTGGGACTAGTAGCTCCTACAATGAGCAGTTCTTC
cdr3_aa: CASSLIGTSSSYNEQFF
d_call: TRBD2
j_call: TRBJ2-1
clone_size: -
v_call: TRBV7-9

cdr3_nt: TGTGCCAGCAGCCAGGTCCAGCCCGGGGAGCTGTTTTTT
cdr3_aa: CASSQVQPGELFF
d_call: -
j_call: TRBJ2-2
clone_size: -
v_call: TRBV12-3/TRBV12-4

cdr3_nt: TGTGCCAGCAGCCAGAGTTCCGGACCTTACAATGAGCAGTTCTTC
cdr3_aa: CASSQSSGPYNEQFF
d_call: -
j_call: TRBJ2-1
clone_size: few
v_call: TRBV9

cdr3_nt: TGTGCCAGCACGGGGACAGAGCGGAGTGCTGAGCAGTTCTTC
cdr3_aa: CASTGTERSAEQFF
d_call: TRBD1
j_call: TRBJ2-1
clone_size: few
v_call: TRBV7-2

cdr3_nt: TGCGCCAGCAGCCAAAGAGTAGAGAACACTGAAGCTTTCTTT
cdr3_aa: CASSQRVENTEAFF
d_call: -
j_call: TRBJ1-1
clone_size: many
v_call: TRBV4-3

cdr3_nt: TGTGCCTGGAGCTCGGGCCTGAACACTGAAGCTTTCTTT
cdr3_aa: CAWSSGLNTEAFF
d_call: -
j_call: TRBJ1-1
clone_size: many
v_call: TRBV30

cdr3_nt: TGCGCCAGCAGCCGCGGACAGGCCCTCTACAATGAGCAGTTCTTC
cdr3_aa: CASSRGQALYNEQFF
d_call: TRBD1
j_call: TRBJ2-1
clone_size: many
v_call: TRBV4-3

cdr3_nt: TGTGCCAGCAGCCCACCACGGGCTAGCGGGAGGATCAGTGAGCAGTTCTTC
cdr3_aa: CASSPPRASGRISEQFF
d_call: TRBD2
j_call: TRBJ2-1
clone_size: many
v_call: TRBV11-1

cdr3_nt: TGTGCCAGCAGCTCTGGACTAGCGGGAGATGAGCAGTTCTTC
cdr3_aa: CASSSGLAGDEQFF
d_call: TRBD2
j_call: TRBJ2-1
clone_size: few
v_call: TRBV7-2

cdr3_nt: TGTGCCAGCAGTTTACTTGGGTCCAATGAGCAGTTCTTC
cdr3_aa: CASSLLGSNEQFF
d_call: -
j_call: TRBJ2-1
clone_size: -
v_call: TRBV28

cdr3_nt: TGTGCCTGGGGTGGATTAGTCGATTCACCCCTCCACTTT
cdr3_aa: CAWGGLVDSPLHF
d_call: -
j_call: TRBJ1-6
clone_size: many
v_call: TRBV30

cdr3_nt: TGCGCCAGCAGCTTGGGCCAGGTACCGACCACCGGGGAGCTGTTTTTT
cdr3_aa: CASSLGQVPTTGELFF
d_call: -
j_call: TRBJ2-2
clone_size: few
v_call: TRBV5-1

cdr3_nt: TGTGCCAGCTATGAGCAGGGGCGGTATGGCTACACCTTC
cdr3_aa: CASYEQGRYGYTF
d_call: -
j_call: TRBJ1-2
clone_size: -
v_call: TRBV7-9

cdr3_nt: TGTGCCAGCAGCCAAGCTGGGGTTACCGGGGAGCTGTTTTTT
cdr3_aa: CASSQAGVTGELFF
d_call: -
j_call: TRBJ2-2
clone_size: many
v_call: TRBV3-1

cdr3_nt: TGTGCCAGCAGCCACCCCAGCGGGAGCGGAGCAGATACGCAGTATTTT
cdr3_aa: CASSHPSGSGADTQYF
d_call: TRBD2
j_call: TRBJ2-3
clone_size: many
v_call: TRBV3-1

cdr3_nt: TGTGCCAGCAGTTTCGTGGGAGGGGTCCACAATGAGCAGTTCTTC
cdr3_aa: CASSFVGGVHNEQFF
d_call: TRBD2
j_call: TRBJ2-1
clone_size: many
v_call: TRBV27

cdr3_nt: TGTGCCAGCAACAAACTAGCGGGAGAGTGGGATGAGCAGTTCTTC
cdr3_aa: CASNKLAGEWDEQFF
d_call: TRBD2
j_call: TRBJ2-1
clone_size: -
v_call: TRBV28

cdr3_nt: TGTGCCAGCAGTCCGGAATACAATGAGCAGTTCTTC
cdr3_aa: CASSPEYNEQFF
d_call: -
j_call: TRBJ2-1
clone_size: -
v_call: TRBV12-3/TRBV12-4

cdr3_nt: TGTGCCAGCAGCTTGGACAGGGGGCGAAACGAGCAGTACTTC
cdr3_aa: CASSLDRGRNEQYF
d_call: TRBD1
j_call: TRBJ2-7
clone_size: -
v_call: TRBV7-6

cdr3_nt: TGTGCCAGCAGTTACTTGGCCAGCGCTGCCGAGCAGTACTTC
cdr3_aa: CASSYLASAAEQYF
d_call: -
j_call: TRBJ2-7
clone_size: many
v_call: TRBV12-3/TRBV12-4

cdr3_nt: TGCAGCGTTAGGACAGGGGACTCCTACGAGCAGTACTTC
cdr3_aa: CSVRTGDSYEQYF
d_call: TRBD1
j_call: TRBJ2-7
clone_size: many
v_call: TRBV29-1

cdr3_nt: TGTGCCAGCAGCTTGCCCGCTATCCCAGGTGGAGATACGCAGTATTTT
cdr3_aa: CASSLPAIPGGDTQYF
d_call: -
j_call: TRBJ2-3
clone_size: -
v_call: TRBV5-6

cdr3_nt: TGTGCCAGCAGGGGACTTACCCAAAACACTGAAGCTTTCTTT
cdr3_aa: CASRGLTQNTEAFF
d_call: -
j_call: TRBJ1-1
clone_size: many
v_call: TRBV2

cdr3_nt: TGTGCCAGCAGCCGGGAGGTGAGCACTGAAGCTTTCTTT
cdr3_aa: CASSREVSTEAFF
d_call: -
j_call: TRBJ1-1
clone_size: many
v_call: TRBV7-8

cdr3_nt: TGCAGTGCTAGAGCAGCCGGAGTCACAAACTATGGCTACACCTTC
cdr3_aa: CSARAAGVTNYGYTF
d_call: -
j_call: TRBJ1-2
clone_size: many
v_call: TRBV20-1

cdr3_nt: TGTGCCAGCAGTTCGGGACAGGAGTATAGCAATCAGCCCCAGCATTTT
cdr3_aa: CASSSGQEYSNQPQHF
d_call: TRBD1
j_call: TRBJ1-5
clone_size: -
v_call: TRBV6-2/TRBV6-3

cdr3_nt: TGTGCCAGCAGCTTGGAACAGGGGGCCGGCGGGGAGCTGTTTTTT
cdr3_aa: CASSLEQGAGGELFF
d_call: TRBD1
j_call: TRBJ2-2
clone_size: few
v_call: TRBV5-4

cdr3_nt: TGTGCCAGCAGCCCCGTCGGTAGCGGGGTGTACCAAGAGACCCAGTACTTC
cdr3_aa: CASSPVGSGVYQETQYF
d_call: TRBD2
j_call: TRBJ2-5
clone_size: many
v_call: TRBV7-2

cdr3_nt: TGCGCCAGCAGCCAAGCAGCCGCCTCTGGAAACACCATATATTTT
cdr3_aa: CASSQAAASGNTIYF
d_call: -
j_call: TRBJ1-3
clone_size: -
v_call: TRBV4-3

cdr3_nt: TGTGCCAGCAGCGGGCCGATTAGCAATCAGCCCCAGCATTTT
cdr3_aa: CASSGPISNQPQHF
d_call: -
j_call: TRBJ1-5
clone_size: few
v_call: TRBV25-1

cdr3_nt: TGTGCCAGCAGTTTACTAGCGGGAGTCTCCTACGAGCAGTACTTC
cdr3_aa: CASSLLAGVSYEQYF
d_call: TRBD2
j_call: TRBJ2-7
clone_size: few
v_call: TRBV12-3/TRBV12-4

cdr3_nt: TGTGCCAGCAGCTTAGACAGGGCTTCACCCCTCCACTTT
cdr3_aa: CASSLDRASPLHF
d_call: -
j_call: TRBJ1-6
clone_size: -
v_call: TRBV7-2

cdr3_nt: TGTGCCAGCTCACCATTGAATTCAGGGCGCCTCCGTGCCTCTGAGCAGTACTTC
cdr3_aa: CASSPLNSGRLRASEQYF
d_call: -
j_call: TRBJ2-7
clone_size: few
v_call: TRBV18